Reported below is one T cell receptor (beta chain). Its antigen remains undetermined. Per-base quality was not reported, and no clone a single base away is much larger than it. This entry comes from a study of OX40 agonist ivuxolimab in advanced cancers. For context, the study as a whole: The costimulatory receptor OX40 (CD134) was targeted by ivuxolimab, a fully human IgG2 agonistic monoclonal antibody. Patients were allowed to have had prior anti-PD-1, anti-PD-L1 or anti-CTLA-4 therapy, and about 40% of the dose-escalation patients had been treated with checkpoint inhibitors. The point of sequencing TCRbeta in the periphery was to test whether ivuxolimab changed TCR sequence diversity and drove clonal T-cell expansion. Partial responses occurred in three dose-escalation patients: two with cutaneous melanoma and one with hepatocellular carcinoma. In the dose-escalation cohort, 82.7% of patients were male, and the mean age was approximately 60 years, with a range of roughly 20 to 79. Of the approximately 50 dose-escalation patients, hepatocellular carcinoma was present in about 20, melanoma in around 15, renal cell carcinoma in 9 and head and neck cancer in 9. Intravenous ivuxolimab was administered to patients every 2 weeks at six dose levels: 0.01, 0.1, 0.3, 1.5, 3 and 10 mg/kg. The paper covers the monotherapy dose-escalation part of the phase I ivuxolimab trial, which included N ≈ 50 patients. On the study overall, not on this receptor specifically: At doses of 0.1 to 3.0 mg/kg, clonal expansion of both CD4+ and CD8+ blood T cells was observed from baseline to week 6. After ivuxolimab, expanded clones were on average more numerous among CD8+ T cells than among CD4+ T cells. The antigen specificity of the clonally expanded peripheral T cells was not determined. Low levels of normalized T-cell clonal expansion were also seen in some patients who did not respond. In partial responders in the 0.1-3.0 mg/kg groups, normalized peripheral clonal expansion was found to be among the lowest, especially among CD8+ T cells.

Patients with autoimmune disease history or receiving systemic immunosuppression were excluded from the trial. Peripheral blood for TCR sequencing was collected from all dose cohorts at baseline, on cycle 4 day 1, and on cycle 7 day 1. The samples were drawn from a first-in-human, open-label, multicenter phase I dose-escalation trial of ivuxolimab. The trial enrolled adults with locally advanced or metastatic head and neck squamous cell, hepatocellular, melanoma or renal cell carcinoma. Before TCR sequencing, CD4+ and CD8+ T cells were separately sorted from peripheral blood. The CDR3 sequence holds 17 residues, the cysteine and phenylalanine included. Only CDR3 DNA remains: 51 bases, in frame from the first base. The CDR1 and CDR2 encoded by the germline V gene are LGHNA and YSLEER. V was cut back by 4 bases and J by 8 bases, leaving a gap of 23 bases between them. Genomic DNA was isolated from the sorted cells so that the TCRbeta CDR3 region could be sequenced. TCRbeta CDR3 regions were sequenced using the immunoSEQ Assay. The table was pulled from immuneACCESS by TCRdb, which kept in-frame rearrangements only. Such tables lose some clones; where checked, under half of the loss comes from unresolved V genes, and the rest has no known cause. Across this sample there are 25,000 to 30,000 clones, with around four fifths seen only once. 11% of the sample rests with the top ten.

The chain uses TRBV4-3 and TRBJ1-4, and TRBD1 may be the D gene, going by 6 matching bases. This receptor was obtained from an adult with an advanced solid tumor such as melanoma, head and neck, liver or kidney cancer. The input for sequencing was CD4+ or CD8+ T cells sorted from blood, taken in a trial of the OX40 agonist ivuxolimab. In nucleotide form, the sequence is TGCGCCAGCAGCCTAAATCCCCGAGGGGGAGCGGAGGAAAAACTGTTTTTT. Translated, this gives CASSLNPRGGAEEKLFF.